The 30 T cell receptor beta chains below all came from one sample that was sequenced in a study of blood T cell repertoires in COVID-19. Measured with immunoSEQ multiplex PCR; TCRdb has only the in-frame clones, and not every one. The table lists roughly 220,000 clones, around 84% of them singletons. Specimen: peripheral blood. These TCRs come from a young man with active or convalescent COVID-19.

The V gene is TRBV16, the J gene TRBJ1-3, with D maybe TRBD1 (6 bases). V lost 4 bases and J lost 3, with 16 bases in between. Germline values: CDR1 KGHSY, CDR2 FQNENV. This CDR3 contains 16 residues. Here the CDR3 DNA reads TGTGCCAGCAGCCCCGGTAAATGGGGACATGGAAACACCATATATTTT. It is translated as CASSPGKWGHGNTIYF.

CDR3 amino acids: CASSPRVVTEAFF. The CDR3 nucleotides are TGTGCCAGCAGTCCCAGGGTGGTGACTGAAGCTTTCTTT. This chain uses TRBV5-8 with TRBJ1-1, with TRBD1 as a possible D gene (5 bases). The CDR3 sequence is 13 residues long. Trimming took 5 bases from V and 5 from J, leaving 13 bases between them. Per germline, CDR1 SGHTS and CDR2 YDEGEE.

This clone turned up a few times. The chain employs TRBV14 and TRBJ1-1; a possible D gene is TRBD1 (6 bases). The length of the CDR3 is 13 residues. CDR1 is SGHDN and CDR2 is FVKESK in the germline V gene. V shed 4 bases and J shed 4 bases, with 10 bases lying between them. CDR3: CASSRSGVTEAFF. The CDR3 DNA follows: TGTGCCAGCAGCCGGTCAGGGGTCACTGAAGCTTTCTTT.

The chain is built from TRBV28 and TRBJ1-6, with D perhaps TRBD1 (5 bases). Looked up from germline, CDR1 is MDHEN and CDR2 is SYDVKM. This CDR3 has 12 amino acids. V shed 9 bases and J shed 7 bases, with 10 bases lying between them. The CDR3 here is CASLTGNSPLHF. In DNA form, the CDR3 reads TGTGCCAGTCTTACAGGAAATTCACCCCTCCACTTT.

The chain uses TRBV29-1 and TRBJ2-1; maybe TRBD1 (5 bases). The CDR3 contains 11 residues. Between the trimmed V and J ends, which lost 7 bases and 10 bases, there was a span of 14 bases. CDR1 and CDR2 (germline): SQVTM, ANQGSEA. CDR3 sequence (DNA): TGCAGCGGGACATCCCTCGGGGAGCAGTTCTTC. It codes for CSGTSLGEQFF.

The chain recombines TRBV19 with TRBJ1-5; D might be TRBD1 (6 bases). V dropped 2 bases and J dropped 3 bases, with 23 bases sitting between them. The CDR3 covers 19 residues. Germline V lookup: CDR1 LNHDA, CDR2 SQIVND (reference sequence). CDR3: CASSIWGLADSVYNQPQHF. In DNA form, the CDR3 reads TGTGCCAGTAGTATATGGGGGCTTGCGGATTCTGTCTACAATCAGCCCCAGCATTTT.

The chain combines TRBV28 with TRBJ1-4, with D possibly being TRBD1 (5 bases). CDR3 length: 16 residues. V dropped 4 bases and J dropped 0 bases, with 12 bases sitting between them. Germline V gene data show CDR1 as MDHEN and CDR2 as SYDVKM. The DNA for the CDR3 is TGTGCCAGCAGTTGGACGACAGTTGCAACTAATGAAAAACTGTTTTTT. It translates to CASSWTTVATNEKLFF.

The chain recombines TRBV5-4 with TRBJ2-3; 10 nucleotides align to TRBD2. Per the germline V gene, CDR1 is SGHNT and CDR2 is YYREEE (reference sequence). The ends lost 3 bases at V and 6 bases at J; junction bases unmatched: 4. This CDR3 is 14 amino acids long. The CDR3 DNA sequence: TGTGCCAGCAGCTCAGCGGGGGGGGCTGATACGCAGTATTTT. Protein product: CASSSAGGADTQYF.

This clone was recorded only once. J is TRBJ1-1 and V is TRBV18, with a possible D match to TRBD1 (6 bases). The CDR3 totals 13 residues. Between the trimmed V and J ends, which lost 5 bases and 5 bases, there was a span of 12 bases. Per the germline V gene, CDR1 is KGHSH and CDR2 is LQKENI. DNA for the CDR3: TGTGCCAGCTCAGCCCTAGGACAGACTGAAGCTTTCTTT. It codes for CASSALGQTEAFF.

The chain combines TRBV19 with TRBJ2-2, with TRBD1 identical over 7 bases. The CDR3 length is 15 residues. Per the germline V gene, CDR1 is LNHDA and CDR2 is SQIVND (reference sequence). J gave up 1 base and V 3 bases, and 2 bases lay outside the gene matches. CDR3 nucleotide sequence: TGTGCCAGTAGTATGACAGGGTGGAACACCGGGGAGCTGTTTTTT. It yields the protein CASSMTGWNTGELFF. Drawing the rest from reference TRBV19 and TRBJ2-2, the complete variable domain is DGGITQSPKYLFRKEGQNVTLSCEQNLNHDAMYWYRQDPGQGLRLIYYSQIVNDFQKGDIAEGYSVSREKKESFPLTVTSAQKNPTAFYLCASSMTGWNTGELFFGEGSRLTVL.

The V and J genes are TRBV5-1 and TRBJ1-6; TRBD1 matches at 7 bases. This CDR3 has 15 residues. Germline lookup yields CDR1 SGHRS and CDR2 YFSETQ. The V segment lost 1 base and the J segment 6 bases; nucleotides outside the gene matches: 4. CDR3 coding DNA: TGCGCCAGCAGCTTGCAGACAGGGACTAATTCACCCCTCCACTTT. Translating gives CASSLQTGTNSPLHF. Using reference TRBV5-1 and TRBJ1-6 for the parts outside the CDR3, the full variable domain is KAGVTQTPRYLIKTRGQQVTLSCSPISGHRSVSWYQQTPGQGLQFLFEYFSETQRNKGNFPGRFSGRQFSNSRSEMNVSTLELGDSALYLCASSLQTGTNSPLHFGNGTRLTVT.

This sequence joins TRBV7-6 and TRBJ1-1; D is possibly TRBD1 (5 bases). Trimming took 2 bases from V and 0 from J, leaving 13 bases between them. Looked up from germline, CDR1 is SGHVS and CDR2 is FNYEAQ. The CDR3 is 16 amino acids. The CDR3: CASSLRAGKMNTEAFF. Written as DNA, the CDR3 is TGTGCCAGCAGCTTAAGGGCAGGGAAAATGAACACTGAAGCTTTCTTT.

The chain carries TRBV4-2 and TRBJ1-6; D possibly corresponds to TRBD1 (6 bases). This CDR3 has 16 amino acids. Germline V gene lookup returns CDR1 LGHNA and CDR2 YNFKEQ. Deletions cut 1 base from V and 3 bases from J, with 10 bases between. CDR3 DNA: TGTGCCAGCAGCCAAGCCAGGGGCGGCTATAATTCACCCCTCCACTTT. Protein product: CASSQARGGYNSPLHF.

CDR3 nucleotide sequence: TGTGCCAGCAGCTTGGCCGGAGCGGGGGGCACTAACGAGCAGTTCTTC. This translates into CASSLAGAGGTNEQFF. This rearrangement joins TRBV5-8 to TRBJ2-1; 9 nucleotides agree with TRBD2. This CDR3 has 16 residues. Trimming cost V 0 bases and J 10 bases; bases outside gene matches: 11. Germline V gives CDR1 SGHTS, CDR2 YDEGEE.

This clone has a handful of counts. The V and J genes are TRBV9 and TRBJ2-3, with D possibly TRBD2 on 6 matching bases. Germline loops: CDR1 SGDLS, CDR2 YYNGEE. Trimming stripped 4 bases from V and 0 bases from J, with 15 bases between. The CDR3 extends over 16 amino acids. The CDR3 spells CASSSWGSGSTDTQYF. In nucleotides, the CDR3 is TGTGCCAGCAGCTCGTGGGGTAGCGGAAGCACAGATACGCAGTATTTT.

This clone was observed once. The chain has TRBV5-6 and TRBJ2-7, with D perhaps matching TRBD1 (8 bases). With 0 bases removed from V and 3 bases from J, the gap between germline ends came to 13 bases. The CDR3 contains 15 residues. Per the germline V gene, CDR1 is SGHDT and CDR2 is YYEEEE. The CDR3 DNA follows: TGTGCCAGCAGCTTGGCCTACAGGGGGGGCTACGAGCAGTACTTC. Its translation is CASSLAYRGGYEQYF.

V gene TRBV9 combines with J gene TRBJ2-3; D uncertain. Germline CDR1 reads SGDLS; CDR2 reads YYNGEE. V lost 4 bases, J lost 0 bases, and 12 bases lay in between. CDR3 length: 15 residues. CDR3 region: CASSLPGGSTDTQYF. CDR3 bases: TGTGCCAGCAGCCTGCCGGGTGGGAGCACAGATACGCAGTATTTT.

The rearrangement links TRBV30 to TRBJ1-6, with 9 positions matching TRBD1. CDR1 is GTSNPN, CDR2 SVGIG, per germline (reference sequence). This CDR3 has 15 residues. Trimming took 1 base from V and 9 from J; bases not matched to a gene: 7. CDR3 sequence (DNA): TGTGCCTGGAGTGCGGACAGGGGCGCTAGTTCACCCCTCCACTTT. Its translation is CAWSADRGASSPLHF.

This chain links TRBV19 with TRBJ1-1, with D uncertain. The germline CDR1 and CDR2 sequences are LNHDA and SQIVND (reference sequence). Trimming cost V 3 bases and J 2 bases, with 10 bases left between them. There are 14 residues in the CDR3. The CDR3 region is CASSMTTGNTEAFF. For the CDR3, the DNA is TGTGCCAGTAGTATGACGACGGGAAACACTGAAGCTTTCTTT.

This chain uses TRBV6-4 with TRBJ2-1; 12 bases fit TRBD2. This CDR3 has 15 amino acids. Germline V gene lookup returns CDR1 MRHNA and CDR2 SNTAGT. Trimming took 0 bases from V and 6 from J; bases not matched to a gene: 0. The CDR3 reads CASSDSTSGSNEQFF. The CDR3 bases are TGTGCCAGCAGTGACTCGACTAGCGGGAGCAATGAGCAGTTCTTC.

The chain is built from TRBV3-1 (or the pseudogene TRBV3-2) and TRBJ2-3; D perhaps matches TRBD2 (5 bases). V was clipped by 4 bases and J by 0 bases, with 20 bases between them. CDR1 LGHDT and CDR2 YNNKEL come from the germline V gene (reference sequence). This CDR3 region has 18 residues. CDR3 in DNA: TGTGCCAGCAGCCCCCTTCGGGCGGGTATGGGTAGCACAGATACGCAGTATTTT. Translation gives CASSPLRAGMGSTDTQYF.

The chain recombines TRBV12-3 or TRBV12-4 with TRBJ2-5; TRBD2 aligns across 8 bases. V was clipped by 6 bases and J by 2 bases; unmatched bases: 2. The CDR3 length is 13 residues. The CDR3 DNA reads as TGTGCCAGCAGAGTAGCGGGACAAGAGACCCAGTACTTC. Protein: CASRVAGQETQYF.

The chain has TRBV12-3 or TRBV12-4 and TRBJ2-7; D ambiguous. The CDR3 extends over 13 amino acids. Deletions cut 0 bases from V and 3 bases from J, with 6 bases between. In DNA, the CDR3 is TGTGCCAGCAGTTTAGCGCTAATCTACGAGCAGTACTTC. This codes for CASSLALIYEQYF.

V usage is TRBV3-1 (or the pseudogene TRBV3-2) and J usage is TRBJ1-3; 7 nucleotides align to TRBD1. The trim removed 1 base at V and 7 bases at J, leaving 4 bases unmatched. This CDR3 comprises 14 residues. Germline CDR1 reads LGHDT; CDR2 reads YNNKEL (reference sequence). Here the CDR3 reads CASSQGPQGNTIYF. The CDR3 coding sequence is TGTGCCAGCAGCCAAGGGCCACAGGGGAACACCATATATTTT.

The count of this clone is one. This sequence joins TRBV28 and TRBJ1-2; 10 bases line up with TRBD1. With V trimmed by 5 bases and J by 7 bases, 4 bases remained unmatched. CDR3 length equals 13 residues. Germline V lookup: CDR1 MDHEN, CDR2 SYDVKM. DNA of the CDR3: TGTGCCAGCAGTACTCGGGACAGGGGTGGCTACACCTTC. It specifies CASSTRDRGGYTF.

The rearrangement joins TRBV4-2 to TRBJ1-1, with D perhaps matching TRBD1 (6 bases). The germline CDR1 and CDR2 sequences are LGHNA and YNFKEQ. This CDR3 is built from 15 residues. Trimming removed 4 bases from V and 0 bases from J, with 12 bases in between. The CDR3 sequence is CASSPPGTLNTEAFF. The CDR3 region has the DNA TGTGCCAGCAGCCCCCCCGGGACACTGAACACTGAAGCTTTCTTT.

This clone was seen a handful of times. This chain joins TRBV7-9 and TRBJ2-2; the D gene is possibly TRBD2 (6 bases). From germline, CDR1 is SEHNR and CDR2 FQNEAQ (reference sequence). The CDR3 loop spans 16 amino acids. V lost 5 bases, J lost 3 bases, and 16 bases lay in between. CDR3 sequence reads: CASSPRRGGHTGELFF. Written as DNA, the CDR3 is TGTGCCAGCAGCCCCCGACGCGGAGGGCACACCGGGGAGCTGTTTTTT.

The V gene is TRBV12-3 or TRBV12-4, the J gene TRBJ2-1; tentatively, D is TRBD1 (5 bases). V lost 5 bases and J lost 7, with 9 bases in between. The CDR3 has 12 amino acids. CDR3 coding DNA: TGTGCCAGCAGTCCACAGGTGAATGAGCAGTTCTTC. It codes for CASSPQVNEQFF.

This clone has a single count. The V call is TRBV12-5, the J call TRBJ1-1; tentative D call: TRBD1 (6 bases). Germline loops: CDR1 LGHNT, CDR2 FRNRAP. This CDR3 spans 13 amino acids. Trimming shortened V by 6 bases and J by 1 base, and 9 bases separated the two germline ends. CDR3 residues: CASGKGGNTEAFF. CDR3 DNA: TGTGCTAGTGGAAAAGGGGGGAACACTGAAGCTTTCTTT. Drawing the rest from reference TRBV12-5 and TRBJ1-1, the complete variable domain is DARVTQTPRHKVTEMGQEVTMRCQPILGHNTVFWYRQTMMQGLELLAYFRNRAPLDDSGMPKDRFSAEMPDATLATLKIQPSEPRDSAVYFCASGKGGNTEAFFGQGTRLTVV.

This rearrangement joins TRBV3-1 (or the pseudogene TRBV3-2) to TRBJ2-1, with 7 nucleotides matching TRBD2. The junction had 7 bases not matched to a gene; V was cut back by 1 base and J by 7 bases. The CDR3 has 15 residues. The germline V gene encodes CDR1 LGHDT and CDR2 YNNKEL (reference sequence). The CDR3 loop reads CASSQGSGSRNEQFF. The CDR3 nucleotides read TGTGCCAGCAGCCAAGGTAGCGGGTCTAGGAATGAGCAGTTCTTC.